These T cell receptor beta chains were read from a single sample in a study of CD8 T cells in Susac syndrome. TCRdb reanalysed the immunoSEQ multiplex PCR reads using MiXCR and keeps one entry per CDR3 protein. The sample carries a few hundred thousand distinct CDR3 sequences, around 95% recorded once. The sequenced sample was CD4+ T cells from PBMCs. Source of these receptors: a human donor with multiple sclerosis. CDR3s include the opening cysteine and the closing phenylalanine or tryptophan. D genes are given only for firm matches. Clone size, where shown, is once, few, many, or a class for clones that have expanded.

V	J	size	length	D	CDR3	DNA
TRBV18	TRBJ2-7	NA	15	NA	CASSPAAGIGYEQYF	TGTGCCAGCTCACCGGCGGCAGGGATTGGGTACGAGCAGTACTTC
TRBV7-3	TRBJ1-2	NA	14	TRBD1	CASSLAGGSYGYTF	TGTGCCAGCAGCTTAGCAGGGGGATCGTATGGCTACACCTTC
TRBV6-5	TRBJ1-1	NA	17	NA	CASSYSVGGHMNTEAFF	TGTGCCAGCAGTTACTCGGTCGGGGGTCACATGAACACTGAAGCTTTCTTT
TRBV3-1	TRBJ2-1	NA	12	NA	CASSQDSYEQFF	TGTGCCAGCAGCCAAGATAGCTATGAGCAGTTCTTC
TRBV12-3/TRBV12-4	TRBJ2-5	NA	14	NA	CASSYLAIKETQYF	TGTGCCAGCAGCTATCTAGCTATCAAAGAGACCCAGTACTTC
TRBV7-9	TRBJ2-7	NA	14	NA	CASSLGRPSYEQYF	TGTGCCAGCAGCCTGGGACGGCCCTCCTACGAGCAGTACTTC
TRBV30	TRBJ2-3	NA	14	NA	CAWSVRSRTDTQYF	TGTGCCTGGAGTGTACGTTCACGGACAGATACGCAGTATTTT
TRBV30	TRBJ1-2	NA	12	TRBD1	CAWAQGNYGYTF	TGTGCCTGGGCACAGGGGAACTATGGCTACACCTTC
TRBV3-1	TRBJ2-5	NA	15	NA	CASSQASAGQETQYF	TGTGCCAGCAGCCAAGCGAGTGCGGGTCAAGAGACCCAGTACTTC
TRBV20-1	TRBJ2-1	NA	11	NA	CSARPNNEQFF	TGCAGTGCTAGACCAAACAATGAGCAGTTCTTC
TRBV19	TRBJ2-3	once	13	NA	CASSGQITDTQYF	TGTGCCAGTAGTGGTCAGATAACAGATACGCAGTATTTT
TRBV2	TRBJ2-3	NA	14	NA	CAPQRGIGADTQYF	TGTGCCCCCCAACGGGGAATTGGGGCAGATACGCAGTATTTT
TRBV28	TRBJ2-3	NA	14	TRBD1	CASTQRTGRDTQYF	TGTGCCAGCACCCAGCGGACAGGGCGAGATACGCAGTATTTT
TRBV29-1	TRBJ2-7	once	14	TRBD2	CSVRLAGAFYEQYF	TGCAGCGTTCGCCTAGCGGGAGCCTTCTACGAGCAGTACTTC
TRBV15	TRBJ2-2	NA	15	TRBD2	CATSRDGLASGELFF	TGTGCCACCAGCAGAGATGGACTAGCCTCCGGGGAGCTGTTTTTT
TRBV3-1	TRBJ2-7	NA	16	NA	CASSQGAGRASYEQYF	TGTGCCAGCAGCCAAGGAGCAGGCCGGGCTTCCTACGAGCAGTACTTC
TRBV3-1	TRBJ1-4	NA	14	NA	CASGTIRSSEKLFF	TGTGCCAGTGGAACGATCAGGTCAAGTGAAAAACTGTTTTTT
TRBV9	TRBJ2-1	NA	15	NA	CASSSETSSYNEQFF	TGTGCCAGCAGCTCGGAGACTAGCTCCTACAATGAGCAGTTCTTC
TRBV29-1	TRBJ2-5	NA	14	TRBD2	CSVGLAAYQETQYF	TGCAGCGTTGGCCTAGCGGCCTACCAAGAGACCCAGTACTTC
TRBV15	TRBJ1-2	NA	14	NA	CATSRGRAAYGYTF	TGTGCCACCAGCAGAGGTAGGGCAGCCTATGGCTACACCTTC
TRBV2	TRBJ2-7	once	14	TRBD1	CASSEDRGFNEQYF	TGTGCCAGCAGTGAGGACAGGGGATTCAACGAGCAGTACTTC
TRBV2	TRBJ2-3	NA	18	NA	CASRTSSGSKTSTDTQYF	TGTGCCAGCAGAACAAGTTCCGGGTCTAAAACTAGCACAGATACGCAGTATTTT
TRBV11-2	TRBJ2-5	once	15	TRBD1	CASSSGQGAAETQYF	TGTGCCAGCAGCTCAGGACAGGGGGCGGCAGAGACCCAGTACTTC
TRBV20-1	TRBJ2-6	NA	18	TRBD2	CSARVYRTGGSGANVLTF	TGCAGTGCTAGAGTCTACAGGACGGGGGGCTCTGGGGCCAACGTCCTGACTTTC
TRBV29-1	TRBJ1-2	NA	14	NA	CSVEDGRYQGGYTF	TGCAGCGTTGAAGATGGAAGGTATCAGGGAGGCTACACCTTC
TRBV6-5	TRBJ2-7	NA	15	TRBD2	CASSYDPSGTYEQYF	TGTGCCAGCAGTTACGACCCTAGCGGAACCTACGAGCAGTACTTC
TRBV29-1	TRBJ1-4	NA	12	NA	CSVSEWNEKLFF	TGCAGCGTGTCCGAGTGGAATGAAAAACTGTTTTTT
TRBV30	TRBJ2-5	NA	10	NA	CAWKGETQYF	TGTGCCTGGAAGGGAGAGACCCAGTACTTC
TRBV30	TRBJ1-1	NA	11	NA	CAWSVDGGAFF	TGTGCCTGGAGTGTAGATGGGGGAGCTTTCTTT
TRBV20-1	TRBJ2-7	NA	15	TRBD1	CSARGRRTGRNEQYF	TGCAGTGCTAGAGGTCGGAGGACAGGCCGCAACGAGCAGTACTTC
TRBV7-9	TRBJ1-2	NA	13	TRBD1	CASSPGTGYGYTF	TGTGCCAGCAGCCCCGGGACAGGGTATGGCTACACCTTC
TRBV4-1	TRBJ2-7	NA	15	TRBD1	CASTPLPQGALEQYF	TGCGCCAGCACCCCTCTCCCCCAGGGGGCTCTCGAGCAGTACTTC
TRBV4-1	TRBJ2-2	NA	16	NA	CASSQTGRTGPGELFF	TGCGCCAGCAGCCAGACGGGCCGAACCGGTCCCGGGGAGCTGTTTTTT
TRBV23-1	TRBJ2-5	NA	14	TRBD1	CAKTRDRSQETQYF	TGCGCCAAAACCCGGGACAGGAGCCAAGAGACCCAGTACTTC
TRBV4-2	TRBJ1-5	NA	17	NA	CASSQGAGSRGNQPQHF	TGTGCCAGCAGCCAAGGAGCGGGATCTCGGGGCAATCAGCCCCAGCATTTT
TRBV5-1	TRBJ2-6	once	16	NA	CASSLSGSSGANVLTF	TGCGCCAGCAGCTTGTCGGGGAGCTCTGGGGCCAACGTCCTGACTTTC
TRBV29-1	TRBJ2-1	NA	13	NA	CSVGLHNYNEQFF	TGCAGCGTCGGACTACACAACTACAATGAGCAGTTCTTC
TRBV5-4	TRBJ2-1	NA	17	NA	CASSFLSGKAASHEQFF	TGTGCCAGCAGCTTTCTATCAGGAAAGGCGGCGAGTCATGAGCAGTTCTTC
TRBV5-1	TRBJ2-1	NA	13	NA	CASREGFNNEQFF	TGCGCCAGCAGGGAGGGCTTCAACAATGAGCAGTTCTTC
TRBV20-1	TRBJ1-4	NA	17	NA	CSARDLAEGVTNEKLFF	TGCAGTGCTAGAGATCTGGCGGAGGGAGTGACTAATGAAAAACTGTTTTTT
TRBV23-1	TRBJ1-5	NA	14	TRBD1	CARNRTGGNQPQHF	TGCGCCAGGAACAGGACAGGGGGAAATCAGCCCCAGCATTTT
TRBV30	TRBJ1-2	NA	15	NA	CAWTITTAGSYGYTF	TGTGCCTGGACTATCACGACAGCAGGGAGCTATGGCTACACCTTC
TRBV7-9	TRBJ1-1	NA	14	NA	CASSLLGVGTEAFF	TGTGCCAGCAGCTTACTGGGGGTGGGCACTGAAGCTTTCTTT
TRBV28	TRBJ2-1	NA	14	NA	CASLGGGTYNEQFF	TGTGCCAGCCTAGGGGGGGGAACCTACAATGAGCAGTTCTTC
TRBV28	TRBJ2-7	NA	14	TRBD1	CASSSRDRVYEQYF	TGTGCCAGCAGTTCCCGGGACAGGGTCTACGAGCAGTACTTC
TRBV3-1	TRBJ2-1	NA	15	NA	CASSQGPNKWNEQFF	TGTGCCAGCAGCCAAGGTCCTAACAAGTGGAATGAGCAGTTCTTC
TRBV3-1	TRBJ1-3	NA	13	NA	CASSQDARNTIYF	TGTGCCAGCAGCCAGGACGCACGAAACACCATATATTTT
TRBV19	TRBJ2-1	NA	15	NA	CASSGLLDRYNEQFF	TGTGCCAGTAGTGGATTGTTGGACAGATACAATGAGCAGTTCTTC
TRBV18	TRBJ2-7	NA	15	TRBD1	CASSPERTGRREQYF	TGTGCCAGCTCACCGGAACGGACAGGGCGTCGTGAGCAGTACTTC
TRBV2	TRBJ2-4	NA	14	TRBD1	CASSAGQGINIQYF	TGTGCCAGCAGCGCTGGACAGGGGATAAACATTCAGTACTTC
TRBV11-2	TRBJ2-7	NA	14	NA	CASSLLGITYEQYF	TGTGCCAGCAGCTTACTCGGGATAACCTACGAGCAGTACTTC
TRBV9	TRBJ1-1	NA	13	NA	CASSVLTNTEAFF	TGTGCCAGCAGCGTTCTCACTAACACTGAAGCTTTCTTT